This T cell receptor (beta chain) was sequenced during a study of cytomegalovirus exposure and HLA in healthy donors. Study-level points and caveats: The study assumed roughly uniform donor sequencing depth for presence/absence analyses. Researchers counted around 180 TCR beta chains as cytomegalovirus-associated.

CDR1 and CDR2 (germline): SNHLY, FYNNEI. The CDR3 runs to 13 residues. The V gene end was trimmed by 8 bases and the J gene end by 10 bases; junction bases not matched to a gene: 6. With 60 Vbeta and 13 Jbeta primers, the PCR was carried out. Repertoires were generated with immunoSEQ multiplex PCR, while TCRdb's copy carries only in-frame clones and drops some. The sample includes approximately 68,000 clones, roughly 80% of them seen just once. This cohort consisted of healthy bone marrow donors. Nominally healthy donors provided the samples, though records likely missed some immune exposures. In the case of this clone: No antigen is known for it.

The rearrangement uses TRBV2 and TRBJ2-1, with TRBD2 matching 12 bases. The sample comprised PBMCs. The sequence was obtained from a woman in her thirties in good health and CMV-seropositive. In DNA form, the CDR3 reads TGTGCCAGCGGGCTAGCGGGAGGGTGGGAGCAGTTCTTC. Translating gives CASGLAGGWEQFF.